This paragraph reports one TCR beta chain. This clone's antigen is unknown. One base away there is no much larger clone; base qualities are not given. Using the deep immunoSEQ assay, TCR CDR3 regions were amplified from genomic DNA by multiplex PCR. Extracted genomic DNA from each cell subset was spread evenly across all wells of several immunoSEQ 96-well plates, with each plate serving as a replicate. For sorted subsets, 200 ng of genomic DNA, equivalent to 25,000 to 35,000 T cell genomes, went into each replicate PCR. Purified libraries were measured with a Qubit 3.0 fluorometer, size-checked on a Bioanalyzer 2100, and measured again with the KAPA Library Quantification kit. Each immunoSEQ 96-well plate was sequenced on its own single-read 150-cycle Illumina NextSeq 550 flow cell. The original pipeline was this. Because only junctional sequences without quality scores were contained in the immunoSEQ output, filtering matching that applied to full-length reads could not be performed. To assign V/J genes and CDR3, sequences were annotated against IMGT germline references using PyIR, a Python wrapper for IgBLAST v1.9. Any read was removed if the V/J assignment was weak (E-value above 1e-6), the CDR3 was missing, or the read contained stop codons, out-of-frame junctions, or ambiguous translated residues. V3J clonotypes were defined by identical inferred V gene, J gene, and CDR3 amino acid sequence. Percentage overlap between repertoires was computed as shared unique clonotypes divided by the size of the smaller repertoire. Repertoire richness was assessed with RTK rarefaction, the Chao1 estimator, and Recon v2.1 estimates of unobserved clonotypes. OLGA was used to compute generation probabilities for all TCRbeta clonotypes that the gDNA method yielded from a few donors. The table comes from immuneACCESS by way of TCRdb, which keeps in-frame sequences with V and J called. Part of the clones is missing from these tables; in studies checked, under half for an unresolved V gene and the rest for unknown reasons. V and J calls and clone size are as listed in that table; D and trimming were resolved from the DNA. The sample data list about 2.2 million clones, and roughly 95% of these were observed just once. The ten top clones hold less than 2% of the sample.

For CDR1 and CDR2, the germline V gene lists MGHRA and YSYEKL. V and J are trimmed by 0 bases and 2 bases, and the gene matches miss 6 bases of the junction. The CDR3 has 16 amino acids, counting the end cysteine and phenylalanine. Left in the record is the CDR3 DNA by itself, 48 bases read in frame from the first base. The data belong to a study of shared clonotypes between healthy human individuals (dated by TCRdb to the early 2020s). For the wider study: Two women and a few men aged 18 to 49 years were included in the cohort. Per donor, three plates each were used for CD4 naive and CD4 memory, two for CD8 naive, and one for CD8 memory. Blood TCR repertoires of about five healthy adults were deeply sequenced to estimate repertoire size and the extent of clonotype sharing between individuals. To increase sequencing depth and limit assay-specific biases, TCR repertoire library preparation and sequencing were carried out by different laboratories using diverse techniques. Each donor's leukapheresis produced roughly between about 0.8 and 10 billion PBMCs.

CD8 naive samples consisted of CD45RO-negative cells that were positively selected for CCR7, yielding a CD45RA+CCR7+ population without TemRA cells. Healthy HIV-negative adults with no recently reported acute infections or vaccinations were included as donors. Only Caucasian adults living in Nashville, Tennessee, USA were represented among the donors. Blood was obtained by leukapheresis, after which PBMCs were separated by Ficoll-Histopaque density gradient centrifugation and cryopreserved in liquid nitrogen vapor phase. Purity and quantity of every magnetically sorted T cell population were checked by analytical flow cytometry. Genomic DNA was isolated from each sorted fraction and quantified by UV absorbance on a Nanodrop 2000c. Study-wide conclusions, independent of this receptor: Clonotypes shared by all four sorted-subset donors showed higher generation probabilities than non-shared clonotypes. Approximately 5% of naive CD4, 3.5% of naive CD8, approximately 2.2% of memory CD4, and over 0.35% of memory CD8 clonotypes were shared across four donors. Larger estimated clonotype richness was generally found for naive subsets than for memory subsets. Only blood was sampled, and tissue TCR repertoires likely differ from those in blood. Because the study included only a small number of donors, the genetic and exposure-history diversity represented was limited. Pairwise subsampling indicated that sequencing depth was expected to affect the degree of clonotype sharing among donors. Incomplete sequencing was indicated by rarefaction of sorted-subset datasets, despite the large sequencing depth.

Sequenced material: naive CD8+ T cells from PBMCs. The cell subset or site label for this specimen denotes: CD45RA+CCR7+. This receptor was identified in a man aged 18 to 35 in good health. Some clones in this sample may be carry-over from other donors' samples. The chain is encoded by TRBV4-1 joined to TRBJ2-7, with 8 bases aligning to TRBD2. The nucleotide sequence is TGCGCCAGCAGCCAAGAAGCAACTAGCGGAACCTACGAGCAGTACTTC. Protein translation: CASSQEATSGTYEQYF.